This TCR beta chain was captured in a study of CD8 T cells in ankylosing spondylitis. The CDR3 consists of 16 residues. Trimming at V came to 6 bases and at J to 7 bases, leaving 13 bases not matched to a gene. Germline lookup yields CDR1 ENHRY and CDR2 SYGVKD. Each TCR beta library was made by quantitative 5'-RACE that incorporated molecular barcodes. TCRdb re-called the 5' RACE reads through MiXCR, storing one row per CDR3 protein. The table has over 700,000 distinct CDR3 sequences, around 19% seen once. Study conclusions and caveats: The study looked at matched synovial fluid samples from ankylosing spondylitis patients. Disease-linked clones were reported to be significantly enriched there. Certain motif variants had earlier been reported in reactive arthritis synovial fluid and blood. There was a TCR beta motif, made of fewer than 10 highly homologous variants, that appeared characteristic of ankylosing spondylitis blood.

About this clonotype itself: The antigen is undetermined.

This rearrangement joins TRBV10-3 to TRBJ1-1, with TRBD1 matching 11 bases. Sequenced sample: blood, either unsorted or a sorted T cell fraction (not recorded which). This receptor was obtained from a male donor with ankylosing spondylitis. In DNA, the CDR3 is TGTGCCATCAGCCCAACCTGGACAGGGGGCGCGGGTGAAGCTTTCTTT. It is translated as CAISPTWTGGAGEAFF.